This T cell receptor beta chain was obtained from a study of blood T cell repertoires in COVID-19. Using immunoSEQ multiplex PCR, the repertoire was profiled, and TCRdb retains in-frame clones only, with some absent. The sample lists roughly 150,000 clones, 70% to 90% occurring once. The CDR3 consists of 14 residues. V gave up 2 bases and J gave up 3 bases, with 10 bases separating them. Per the germline V gene, CDR1 is MNHEY and CDR2 is SVGAGI. This clone showed up just once. This rearrangement joins TRBV6-5 to TRBJ1-2, with a tentative D call TRBD1 (5 bases). Sequencing was performed on peripheral blood. This TCR was recovered from a woman between 45 and 60 years old with COVID-19, enrolled during active disease. The CDR3 bases are TGTGCCAGCAGTTACGGGGGGGTCGACTATGGCTACACCTTC. It codes for CASSYGGVDYGYTF.